The clone carrying this T cell receptor (beta chain) showed up just once. 60 Vbeta and 13 Jbeta primers were used in PCR. In the authors' methods: A later analysis counted 65 million to 90 million unique TCR beta chains, around 10 million shared. The data were produced by immunoSEQ multiplex PCR, yet TCRdb's version contains in-frame clones alone and is incomplete. That table supplies the V and J calls and clone size; D and trimming were determined from the DNA. The sample holds around 100,000 clones, 55% to 80% seen once. These data come from a study of cytomegalovirus exposure and HLA in healthy donors. Germline trimming cut 4 bases from V and 9 bases from J; bases unmatched to any gene: 6. This CDR3 is built from 13 residues. The germline V gene has CDR1 ENHRY and CDR2 SYGVKD.

The chain is built from TRBV10-3 and TRBJ1-5; 7 positions match TRBD1. The TCR sequence derives from a woman aged 25 to 39 in good health and CMV-seronegative. The sample consisted of PBMCs. The CDR3 DNA is TGTGCCATCAGTGGACAGGGAGTACGGCCCCAGCATTTT. Translated: CAISGQGVRPQHF.